One T cell receptor beta chain is described in this entry. The data were obtained in a study of technical replicates of blood from several donors. The protocol was immunoSEQ multiplex PCR, while the TCRdb copy is restricted to in-frame clones and leaves out a portion. This sample has about 64,000 clones, with around nine tenths found just once. The TCR originated in a human donor in good health. Some clones in this sample may be carry-over from other donors' samples. Sequenced input: PBMCs.

In DNA, the CDR3 is TGTGCCATCAGTTCAGGACTAGCGGGACCTGAGCAGTACTTC. As protein: CAISSGLAGPEQYF. This rearrangement joins TRBV10-3 to TRBJ2-7; 12 bases fit TRBD2. V dropped 5 bases and J dropped 7; count of bases not matched to a gene: 6. The CDR3 contains 14 residues. Germline CDR1 ENHRY, CDR2 SYGVKD.